Below, 7 T cell receptor beta chains from the same sample are listed, as sequenced in a study of control samples from healthy donors and cancer patients (dated by TCRdb to about 2020). Library prep was done by the immunoSEQ multiplex PCR assay. This is the immuneACCESS table as TCRdb keeps it, with only in-frame sequences that have V and J called. A part of the clones is gone; compared with another copy, unresolved V genes explain less than half, and the rest is unexplained. A total of some 200,000 clones appear in this sample, around 94% of them only once. In total, the top ten clones hold roughly 1.6% of the sample. Source material: blood. The receptors were sampled from a middle-aged man in good health.

A remark on this clone: Other DNA sequences within the sample encode an identical CDR3. The J gene is TRBJ1-2, the V gene TRBV28; TRBD1 might be the D (6 bases). CDR3 length: 13 residues. The germline CDR1 and CDR2 sequences are MDHEN and SYDVKM. V was trimmed by 4 bases and J by 2 bases, leaving 8 bases between them. The DNA of the CDR3 is TGTGCCAGCAGTTCGCAGGGGAACTATGGCTACACCTTC. Translation gives CASSSQGNYGYTF.

V usage is TRBV10-3 and J usage is TRBJ2-1, with D unclear. V lost 0 bases, J lost 10 bases, and 10 bases lay in between. CDR1 ENHRY and CDR2 SYGVKD come from the germline V gene. The CDR3 is made up of 13 amino acids. As DNA, the CDR3 is TGTGCCATCAGTGAGTCGATCCAAGGAGAGCAGTTCTTC. This codes for CAISESIQGEQFF.

V is TRBV27 and J is TRBJ2-3; tentatively, D is TRBD1 or TRBD2 (5 bases each). Per the germline V gene, CDR1 is MNHEY and CDR2 is SMNVEV (reference sequence). CDR3 length equals 14 residues. Trimming cost V 3 bases and J 6 bases, with 13 bases left between them. In nucleotides, the CDR3 is TGTGCCAGCAGTTTTATTGGGACCGACGATACGCAGTATTTT. It specifies CASSFIGTDDTQYF.

The chain joins TRBV4-1 to TRBJ2-3; 10 bases match TRBD2. CDR1 MGHRA and CDR2 YSYEKL come from the germline V gene. V shed 4 bases and J 0 bases; nucleotides not matched to a gene: 7. This CDR3 is built from 17 residues. In DNA, the CDR3 is TGCGCCAGCAGCCCTCGGACTAGCGGATATAGCACAGATACGCAGTATTTT. Translated, it gives CASSPRTSGYSTDTQYF.

The gene calls are TRBV27 and TRBJ2-5, with 9 bases matching TRBD2. Trimming cost V 6 bases and J 4 bases; bases outside gene matches: 12. CDR1 MNHEY and CDR2 SMNVEV come from the germline V gene (reference sequence). This CDR3 contains 16 residues. As DNA, the CDR3 is TGTGCCAGCAGCCCCGGGGGCGGGGGGGGCCGAGAGACCCAGTACTTC. Residues: CASSPGGGGGRETQYF.

Here the CDR3 reads CAISGVRESYEQYF. CDR3 in DNA: TGTGCCATCAGTGGAGTTCGAGAGTCCTACGAGCAGTACTTC. The rearrangement joins TRBV10-3 to TRBJ2-7; D unclear. Germline V gene lookup returns CDR1 ENHRY and CDR2 SYGVKD. With 4 bases removed from V and 1 base from J, the gap between germline ends came to 11 bases. CDR3 length equals 14 residues.

The V gene is TRBV6-4, the J gene TRBJ2-1; TRBD2 matches 10 bases. Germline CDR1 and CDR2: MRHNA and SNTAGT. V was pared by 4 bases and J by 3 bases, with 15 bases of the junction left unmatched. This CDR3 contains 19 residues. CDR3 amino acids: CASSGWVKGLAGDYNEQFF. CDR3 DNA: TGTGCCAGCAGTGGTTGGGTAAAGGGGCTAGCGGGGGACTACAATGAGCAGTTCTTC.